This T cell receptor beta chain was documented in a study of early T cells in non-severe SARS-CoV-2 infection. At the level of the study: Bulk RNA taken from unsorted whole blood was sequenced, leaving chains unpaired. Study outcomes and limitations: Database matching using VDJdb favored anti-spike CD8 responses, with private and CD4 specificities left missing.

As regards this clonotype: What it binds is not known.

In the library, individual cDNA molecules carried attached unique molecular identifiers. MiXCR, run by TCRdb on the 5' RACE reads, gives a single entry per CDR3 protein. This repertoire shows roughly 56,000 distinct CDR3 sequences, less than 10% found once; its top ten account for about 1.3%. The ends lost 8 bases at V and 4 bases at J; junction bases unmatched: 14. The CDR3 runs 17 residues. The receptor was isolated from an adult who was a healthcare worker with PCR-confirmed SARS-CoV-2 infection or an uninfected control (not recorded which). Sample: whole blood. This rearrangement joins TRBV12-3 or TRBV12-4 to TRBJ1-5; 10 positions agree with TRBD1. The CDR3 bases are TGTGCCAGCGCGGCGGGGACAGGGGCCATTAGGAATCAGCCCCAGCATTTT. Its protein product is CASAAGTGAIRNQPQHF.